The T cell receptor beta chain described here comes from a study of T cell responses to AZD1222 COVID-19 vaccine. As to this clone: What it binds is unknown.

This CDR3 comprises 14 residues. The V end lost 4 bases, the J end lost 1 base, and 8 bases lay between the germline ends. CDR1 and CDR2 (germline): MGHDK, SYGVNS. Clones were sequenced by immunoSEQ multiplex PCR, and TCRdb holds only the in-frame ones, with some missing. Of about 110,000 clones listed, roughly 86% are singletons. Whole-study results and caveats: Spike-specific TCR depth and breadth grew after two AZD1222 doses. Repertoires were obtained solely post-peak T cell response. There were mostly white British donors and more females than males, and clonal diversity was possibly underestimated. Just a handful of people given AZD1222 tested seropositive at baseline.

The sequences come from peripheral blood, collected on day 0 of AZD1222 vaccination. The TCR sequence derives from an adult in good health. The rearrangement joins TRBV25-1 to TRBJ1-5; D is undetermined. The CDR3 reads CASSAGLSNQPQHF. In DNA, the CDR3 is TGTGCCAGCAGTGCTGGGTTAAGCAATCAGCCCCAGCATTTT. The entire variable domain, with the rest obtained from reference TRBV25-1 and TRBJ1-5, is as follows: EADIYQTPRYLVIGTGKKITLECSQTMGHDKMYWYQQDPGMELHLIHYSYGVNSTEKGDLSSESTVSRIRTEHFPLTLESARPSHTSQYLCASSAGLSNQPQHFGDGTRLSIL.